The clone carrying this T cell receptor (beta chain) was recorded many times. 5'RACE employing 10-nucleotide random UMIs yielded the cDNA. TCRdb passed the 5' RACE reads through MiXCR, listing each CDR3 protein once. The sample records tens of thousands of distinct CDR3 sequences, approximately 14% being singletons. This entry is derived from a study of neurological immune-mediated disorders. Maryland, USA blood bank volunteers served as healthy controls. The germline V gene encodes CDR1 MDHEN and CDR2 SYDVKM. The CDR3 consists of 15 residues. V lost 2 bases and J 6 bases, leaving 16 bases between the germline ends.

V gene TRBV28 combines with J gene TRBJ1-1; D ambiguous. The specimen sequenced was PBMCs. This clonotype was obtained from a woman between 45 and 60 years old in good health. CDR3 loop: CASSLTGSGKAEAFF. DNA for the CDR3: TGTGCCAGCAGTTTAACCGGGTCAGGAAAGGCTGAAGCTTTCTTT.